The next 14 T cell receptor beta chains were all read from a single sample in a study of cytomegalovirus exposure and HLA in healthy donors. Libraries were prepared by immunoSEQ multiplex PCR; TCRdb keeps only in-frame clonotypes and omits some of them. Of around 400,000 clones listed, roughly 89% were seen once; the top ten hold 0.83%. The sequencing sample was made of PBMCs. These receptors were taken from a woman under 30 in good health and CMV-seronegative.

This sequence joins TRBV27 and TRBJ2-3; unclear D gene. Trimming stripped 5 bases from V and 4 bases from J, with 16 bases between. The CDR3 consists of 15 residues. In germline, CDR1 is MNHEY, CDR2 SMNVEV (reference sequence). DNA of the CDR3: TGTGCCAGCAGTCTCCGATCGCGATTTTCAGATACGCAGTATTTT. Amino acid sequence: CASSLRSRFSDTQYF.

V is TRBV6-5 and J is TRBJ2-5; tentatively, D is TRBD1 (5 bases). This CDR3 spans 13 amino acids. Trimming removed 11 bases from V and 7 bases from J, with 20 bases in between. CDR1 and CDR2 (germline): MNHEY, SVGAGI. The CDR3: CASAMSTTGTQYF. The CDR3 nucleotides read TGTGCCTCGGCAATGAGTACCACAGGGACCCAGTACTTC.

The chain employs TRBV2 and TRBJ2-2; possibly TRBD1 for D (6 bases). The germline gives CDR1 SNHLY, CDR2 FYNNEI. The CDR3 consists of 15 residues. Trimming left V 9 bases short and J 0 bases short, with 14 bases between. The CDR3 DNA reads TGTGCCAGAGGGGGACGGGTCGCGAACACCGGGGAGCTGTTTTTT. It yields the protein CARGGRVANTGELFF.

A single count supports this clone. This chain uses TRBV30 with TRBJ1-4; the D is unclear. The V gene's germline CDR1 is GTSNPN and CDR2 SVGIG (reference sequence). Trimming removed 3 bases at V and 8 bases at J, with 10 bases between. The CDR3 runs 12 residues. The CDR3 sequence is CAWSMNSEKLFF. The DNA for the CDR3 is TGTGCCTGGAGCATGAACAGCGAAAAACTGTTTTTT.

The CDR3 region is CASSRTGTEAFF. The CDR3 coding sequence is TGTGCCAGCAGCCGTACAGGTACTGAAGCTTTCTTT. J is TRBJ1-1 and V is TRBV28; the D gene is possibly TRBD1 (5 bases). Germline V gene sequence: CDR1 MDHEN, CDR2 SYDVKM. V was clipped by 6 bases and J by 5 bases, with 10 bases between them. The CDR3 spans 12 residues.

The chain carries TRBV6-4 and TRBJ1-2, with D possibly being TRBD1 (5 bases). CDR3 size: 13 residues. Trimming left V 0 bases short and J 5 bases short, with 7 bases between. Germline assignment: CDR1 MRHNA and CDR2 SNTAGT. CDR3 DNA: TGTGCCAGCAGTGACTCCCCAGGGTATGGCTACACCTTC. Protein: CASSDSPGYGYTF.

The count of this clone is one. V and J are TRBV28 and TRBJ2-1, with 7 bases aligning to TRBD2. The CDR3 loop spans 15 amino acids. J gave up 4 bases and V 3 bases, and 6 bases lay outside the gene matches. In germline, CDR1 is MDHEN, CDR2 SYDVKM. Here the CDR3 DNA reads TGTGCCAGCAGTTTCACGATGGGGGGGTACAATGAGCAGTTCTTC. As protein: CASSFTMGGYNEQFF. The full variable domain, in which reference TRBV28 and TRBJ2-1 provide the parts outside the CDR3, is DVKVTQSSRYLVKRTGEKVFLECVQDMDHENMFWYRQDPGLGLRLIYFSYDVKMKEKGDIPEGYSVSREKKERFSLILESASTNQTSMYLCASSFTMGGYNEQFFGPGTRLTVL.

CDR3 sequence: CASRSTSTRHSYNEQFF. The CDR3 coding sequence is TGCGCCAGCCGCTCCACCTCGACTCGTCACTCCTACAATGAGCAGTTCTTC. J is TRBJ2-1 and V is TRBV4-1; the D is unclear. V was trimmed by 8 bases and J by 0 bases, leaving 20 bases between them. The germline gives CDR1 MGHRA, CDR2 YSYEKL. The CDR3 covers 17 residues.

The rearrangement joins TRBV7-3 to TRBJ2-5; 7 bases line up with TRBD2. V lost 2 bases, J lost 0 bases, and 3 bases stayed unmatched. This CDR3 region has 15 residues. CDR1 is SGHTA, CDR2 FQGTGA, per germline. CDR3 bases: TGTGCCAGCAGCTTATGGGGGGGAAACCAAGAGACCCAGTACTTC. This translates into CASSLWGGNQETQYF.

This chain joins TRBV28 and TRBJ2-6; D gene unclear. CDR3 length equals 16 residues. Per the germline V gene, CDR1 is MDHEN and CDR2 is SYDVKM. V was trimmed by 7 bases and J by 2 bases, leaving 15 bases between them. The CDR3 DNA reads TGTGCCAGCACCAAAAGTACTCTACCTGGGGCCAACGTCCTGACTTTC. Amino acids: CASTKSTLPGANVLTF.

The genes are TRBV28 and TRBJ2-3; 7 nucleotides align to TRBD2. The CDR3 runs 16 residues. J gave up 5 bases and V 6 bases, and 14 bases lay outside the gene matches. From germline, CDR1 is MDHEN and CDR2 SYDVKM. The CDR3 spells CASSRYTGGSIDTQYF. The CDR3 bases are TGTGCCAGCAGCAGATACACGGGAGGATCAATAGATACGCAGTATTTT.

J is TRBJ2-2 and V is TRBV11-2; 9 bases align to TRBD2. This CDR3 is built from 16 residues. The V segment lost 1 base and the J segment 7 bases; nucleotides outside the gene matches: 7. The germline V gene has CDR1 SGHAT and CDR2 FQNNGV. CDR3 bases: TGTGCCAGCAGCTTAGTTAGCGGGAGCATGGGCGGGGAGCTGTTTTTT. It yields the protein CASSLVSGSMGGELFF.

In its sample, this clone was seen once. The chain combines TRBV28 with TRBJ2-1, with TRBD2 matching 13 bases. J was trimmed by 3 bases and V by 2 bases; bases with no gene match: 4. The CDR3 sequence is 17 residues long. Germline lookup yields CDR1 MDHEN and CDR2 SYDVKM. The CDR3 DNA follows: TGTGCCAGCAGTTTACTGACTAGCGGGAGGTTCTACAATGAGCAGTTCTTC. It translates to CASSLLTSGRFYNEQFF.

The gene calls are TRBV4-1 and TRBJ1-1; possible D gene TRBD1, 5 bases. Trimming took 1 base from V and 10 from J, leaving 19 bases between them. The germline gives CDR1 MGHRA, CDR2 YSYEKL. The CDR3 covers 15 residues. The CDR3 nucleotides are TGCGCCAGCAGCCAAGGGAAGGGGAACGGACGATCAGCTTTCTTT. It encodes CASSQGKGNGRSAFF.